The 14 T cell receptor beta chains listed next were all sequenced from one sample in a study of T cells in Graves' hyperthyroidism and ophthalmopathy. RNA transcripts were the template for amplifying TCR beta CDR3 regions. Researchers ran a first-round RT-PCR on the TCR CDR3 using the HTBI primer set. TCRdb redid the calling of the multiplex PCR reads with MiXCR, one entry per CDR3 protein. The table has 280,000 or so distinct CDR3 sequences, less than 30% seen once. The material sequenced was blood. These receptor sequences come from a man between 35 and 55 years old with Graves' hyperthyroidism that later progressed to Graves' ophthalmopathy.

This clonotype turned up a few times. The chain joins TRBV6-2 or TRBV6-3 to TRBJ1-1; no definite D call. The CDR3 consists of 15 residues. Germline CDR1 MNHEY, CDR2 SVGEGT. Trimming removed 2 bases at V and 0 bases at J, with 10 bases between. CDR3 DNA: TGTGCCAGCAGTTACAGACCGGAAATGAACACTGAAGCTTTCTTT. Amino acid sequence: CASSYRPEMNTEAFF.

The chain combines TRBV6-2 or TRBV6-3 with TRBJ1-5; the D gene is possibly TRBD1 (5 bases). CDR3 length equals 13 residues. In germline, CDR1 is MNHEY, CDR2 SVGEGT. Deletions cut 6 bases from V and 3 bases from J, with 9 bases between. The CDR3 here is CASRIGTNQPQHF. DNA for the CDR3: TGTGCCAGCAGAATCGGGACCAATCAGCCCCAGCATTTT.

This clonotype was seen at least ten times. The V call is TRBV20-1, the J call TRBJ1-5; D possibly corresponds to TRBD1 (5 bases). The CDR3 runs 14 residues. Trimming pared 0 bases from V and 11 bases from J, leaving 17 bases between. Germline lookup yields CDR1 DFQATT and CDR2 SNEGSKA (reference sequence). CDR3 coding DNA: TGCAGTGCTAGAGATCGGCCGGCGGGGGAGACCCAGCATTTT. Its translation is CSARDRPAGETQHF.

The table lists this clonotype with many counts. The CDR3 region has the DNA TGTGCCAGCAGCTTAGCTCCGAACACTGAAGCTTTCTTT. Translation gives CASSLAPNTEAFF. The chain recombines TRBV7-2 with TRBJ1-1; D ambiguous. V was cut by 0 bases and J by 1 base, with 3 bases left in between. The CDR3 runs to 13 residues. The germline V gene has CDR1 SGHTA and CDR2 FQGNSA.

Ten or more counts support this clonotype. The junction departs from the called germline gene at one end, perhaps through a read error. V and J are TRBV29-1 and TRBJ2-5; no clear D. The CDR3 extends over 12 amino acids. The germline CDR1 and CDR2 sequences are SQVTM and ANQGSEA. The CDR3 coding sequence is TGCAGCGTTCAAGAGTACCAAGAGACCCAGTACTTC. Translating gives CSVQEYQETQYF. Complete variable domain (other parts from reference TRBV29-1 and TRBJ2-5): SAVISQKPSRDICQRGTSLTIQCQVDSQVTMMFWYRQQPGQSLTLIATANQGSEATYESGFVIDKFPISRPNLTFSTLTVSNMSPEDSSIYLCSVQEYQETQYFGPGTRLLVL.

This clonotype was seen at least ten times. V is TRBV12-3 or TRBV12-4 and J is TRBJ1-1; D remains unclear. This CDR3 is 13 amino acids long. V was pared by 5 bases and J by 1 base, with 8 bases between. In DNA form, the CDR3 reads TGTGCCAGCAGTCATCGGTGGAACACTGAAGCTTTCTTT. Protein sequence: CASSHRWNTEAFF.

The gene calls are TRBV28 and TRBJ2-7; D is possibly TRBD2 (6 bases). Germline-derived CDR1 and CDR2 are MDHEN and SYDVKM. This CDR3 comprises 15 residues. V was cut by 5 bases and J by 3 bases, with 17 bases left in between. CDR3 nucleotides: TGTGCCAGCAGTATGCCCGGGACTTCCCTCTACGAGCAGTACTTC. This sequence encodes CASSMPGTSLYEQYF.

This clonotype appeared many times. The rearrangement links TRBV10-1 to TRBJ2-5; no reliable D call. There are 15 residues in the CDR3. Deletions cut 0 bases from V and 4 bases from J, with 12 bases between. The V gene's germline CDR1 is WNHNN and CDR2 SYGVQD (reference sequence). The CDR3 bases are TGCGCCAGCAGTGAGTCGGGAACGGTGGGAGAGACCCAGTACTTC. Encoded protein: CASSESGTVGETQYF.

CDR3 DNA: TGTGCCAGCAGGCGTGGACTAGCGGGAGGAGCCGGGGAGCTGTTTTTT. This gives the protein CASRRGLAGGAGELFF. This chain joins TRBV6-1 and TRBJ2-2; 14 bases align to TRBD2. The CDR3 runs to 16 residues. J gave up 6 bases and V 6 bases, and 6 bases lay outside the gene matches. CDR1 is MNHNS, CDR2 SASEGT, per germline.

The V call is TRBV20-1, the J call TRBJ2-1; D call uncertain. In germline, CDR1 is DFQATT, CDR2 SNEGSKA (reference sequence). The CDR3 contains 13 residues. The V end lost 1 base, the J end lost 2 bases, and 6 bases lay between the germline ends. DNA of the CDR3: TGCAGTGCTAGAGGGTGGGCCTACAATGAGCAGTTCTTC. Its protein is CSARGWAYNEQFF.

At least ten counts were recorded for this clonotype. The chain recombines TRBV5-1 with TRBJ2-7, with 8 nucleotides matching TRBD1. The germline V gene has CDR1 SGHRS and CDR2 YFSETQ. The junction had 12 bases not matched to a gene; V was cut back by 6 bases and J by 4 bases. This CDR3 spans 15 amino acids. CDR3 bases: TGCGCCAGCACCCGCAGGGGGCCCCTTCTGTACGAGCAGTACTTC. Protein product: CASTRRGPLLYEQYF.

J is TRBJ2-7 and V is TRBV6-1; either TRBD1 or TRBD2 may fit D (5 bases each). V gave up 2 bases and J gave up 2 bases, with 10 bases separating them. Looked up from germline, CDR1 is MNHNS and CDR2 is SASEGT. The CDR3 extends over 14 amino acids. The CDR3 is CASSERKGPYEQYF. The DNA for the CDR3 is TGTGCCAGCAGTGAACGGAAGGGACCCTACGAGCAGTACTTC.

There are many counts of this clonotype. This CDR3 is CASGLDGANVLTF. The CDR3 region has the DNA TGTGCCAGCGGACTAGATGGGGCCAACGTCCTGACTTTC. The chain has TRBV27 and TRBJ2-6; 7 bases align to TRBD2. V was pared by 8 bases and J by 3 bases, with 1 base of the junction left unmatched. This CDR3 contains 13 residues. Germline loops: CDR1 MNHEY, CDR2 SMNVEV (reference sequence).

This clonotype was seen repeatedly, ten times or more. This chain links TRBV4-1 with TRBJ1-6, with D hard to call. Germline V CDR1 and CDR2: MGHRA, YSYEKL. With 1 base removed from V and 5 bases from J, the gap between germline ends came to 12 bases. The CDR3 runs 16 residues. The CDR3 is CASSQVGRADNSPLHF. The CDR3, as DNA: TGCGCCAGCAGCCAAGTGGGGAGGGCGGATAATTCACCCCTCCACTTT.